What follows are 7 T cell receptor beta chains derived from one specimen sequenced in a study of regulatory T cells in long-lasting Graves disease. The time point was: newly diagnosed GD, antithyroid drugs for less than 3 months. Making the TCR library involved RNA that had been extracted from PBMCs. iRepertoire HTBI primers and Arm-PCR of CDR3 regions built TCR beta libraries. One entry per CDR3 protein results from TCRdb running MiXCR on the multiplex PCR reads. Of hundreds of thousands of distinct CDR3 sequences in the sample, around 15% were seen once. These records were also assigned to another study, of T cells in Graves' hyperthyroidism and ophthalmopathy.

Sequenced material: peripheral blood mononuclear cells (PBMCs), taken at new diagnosis, from a patient treated with antithyroid drugs. These receptors were collected from a woman aged 25 to 39 with Graves disease.

This clonotype was counted at least ten times. V is TRBV9 and J is TRBJ2-7; TRBD2 matches at 9 bases. V dropped 0 bases and J dropped 2; count of bases not matched to a gene: 3. The length of the CDR3 is 15 residues. The germline V gene encodes CDR1 SGDLS and CDR2 YYNGEE. This CDR3 is CASSVGLAGPYEQYF. DNA for the CDR3: TGTGCCAGCAGCGTAGGTCTAGCGGGGCCCTACGAGCAGTACTTC. Using reference TRBV9 and TRBJ2-7 for the parts outside the CDR3, the full variable domain is DSGVTQTPKHLITATGQRVTLRCSPRSGDLSVYWYQQSLDQGLQFLIQYYNGEERAKGNILERFSAQQFPDLHSELNLSSLELGDSALYFCASSVGLAGPYEQYFGPGTRLTVT.

Many counts were recorded for this clonotype. This chain links TRBV7-9 with TRBJ2-7; 9 positions agree with TRBD2. Losses at the gene ends were 5 bases for V and 3 bases for J; bases not matched to a gene: 14. Germline assignment: CDR1 SEHNR and CDR2 FQNEAQ (reference sequence). CDR3 length: 17 amino acids. The DNA for the CDR3 is TGTGCCAGCAGCACCCATCCTCAGCGGGAGGCGAACTACGAGCAGTACTTC. Amino acid sequence: CASSTHPQREANYEQYF.

This clonotype was detected many times. The chain has TRBV6-5 and TRBJ2-7, with D hard to call. The V end lost 0 bases, the J end lost 0 bases, and 12 bases lay between the germline ends. CDR1 MNHEY and CDR2 SVGAGI come from the germline V gene. The CDR3 is 16 amino acids. The CDR3 sequence: CASSYSPGPSSYEQYF. CDR3 DNA sequence: TGTGCCAGCAGTTACTCGCCAGGCCCCAGCTCCTACGAGCAGTACTTC.

This clonotype was seen a few times. V is TRBV4-2 and J is TRBJ1-2; D not certain. Germline loops: CDR1 LGHNA, CDR2 YNFKEQ. Trimming removed 4 bases at V and 6 bases at J, with 12 bases between. The CDR3 totals 13 residues. The CDR3 region has the DNA TGTGCCAGCAGCCCTGGCAGGTCGGATGGCTACACCTTC. It is translated as CASSPGRSDGYTF.

The chain uses TRBV7-2 and TRBJ1-5; D is possibly TRBD1 (5 bases). The CDR3 consists of 13 residues. Germline values: CDR1 SGHTA, CDR2 FQGNSA. CDR3 region: CVPARQSNQPQHF. The CDR3 bases are TGTGTGCCAGCGAGACAGTCCAATCAGCCCCAGCATTTT. The complete variable domain, with remaining parts taken from reference TRBV7-2 and TRBJ1-5, reads GAGVSQSPSNKVTEKGKDVELRCDPISGHTALYWYRQSLGQGLEFLIYFQGNSAPDKSGLPSDRFSAERTGGSVSTLTIQRTQQEDSAVYLCVPARQSNQPQHFGDGTRLSIL.

The rearrangement links TRBV12-3 or TRBV12-4 to TRBJ2-5; the D gene is possibly TRBD2 (6 bases). The CDR3 totals 17 residues. Deletions cut 8 bases from V and 4 bases from J, with 26 bases between. The CDR3 coding sequence is TGTGCCAGCTCATACCAAGAAATAGCGGTTTATGGAGAGACCCAGTACTTC. Its translation is CASSYQEIAVYGETQYF.

In its sample, this clonotype was seen many times. The rearrangement links TRBV28 to TRBJ2-7, with TRBD2 matching over 7 bases. CDR3 length: 15 residues. Trimming took 5 bases from V and 5 from J; bases not matched to a gene: 12. Germline loops: CDR1 MDHEN, CDR2 SYDVKM. The CDR3 spells CASSARREALHEQYF. In DNA form, the CDR3 reads TGTGCCAGCAGTGCCCGTCGGGAGGCCCTCCACGAGCAGTACTTC.